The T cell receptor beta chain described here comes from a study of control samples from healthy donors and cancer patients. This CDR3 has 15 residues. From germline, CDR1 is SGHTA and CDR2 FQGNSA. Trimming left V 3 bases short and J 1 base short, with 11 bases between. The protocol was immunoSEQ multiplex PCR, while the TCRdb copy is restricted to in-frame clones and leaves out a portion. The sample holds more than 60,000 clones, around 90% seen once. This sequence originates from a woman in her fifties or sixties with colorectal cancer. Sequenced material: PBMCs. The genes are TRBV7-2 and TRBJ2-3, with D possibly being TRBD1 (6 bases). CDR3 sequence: CASSFGQPRTDTQYF. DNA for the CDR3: TGTGCCAGCAGCTTTGGACAGCCCCGCACAGATACGCAGTATTTT.